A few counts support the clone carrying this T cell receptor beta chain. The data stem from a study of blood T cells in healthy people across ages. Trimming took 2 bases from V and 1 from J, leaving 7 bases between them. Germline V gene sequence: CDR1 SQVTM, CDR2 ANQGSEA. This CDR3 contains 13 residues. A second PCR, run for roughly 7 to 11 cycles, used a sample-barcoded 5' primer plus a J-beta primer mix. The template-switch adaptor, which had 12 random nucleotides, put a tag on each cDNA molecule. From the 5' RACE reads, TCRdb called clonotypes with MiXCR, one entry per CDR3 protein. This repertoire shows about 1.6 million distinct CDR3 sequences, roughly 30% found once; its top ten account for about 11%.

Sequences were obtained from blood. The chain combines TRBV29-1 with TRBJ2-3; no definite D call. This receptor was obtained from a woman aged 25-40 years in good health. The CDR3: CSVEMAGTDTQYF. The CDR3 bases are TGCAGCGTTGAAATGGCTGGCACAGATACGCAGTATTTT.